These 25 T cell receptor beta chains were all obtained from the same sample, sequenced in a study of blood T cell repertoires in COVID-19. Profiling relied on immunoSEQ multiplex PCR, and the TCRdb table lists in-frame clones only, not all of them. Of about 280,000 clones listed, 90% were seen once; the top ten hold 1.7%. The specimen was PBMCs or T cells enriched from blood (not recorded which). These receptors all stem from a woman younger than 30 with acute COVID-19.

The CDR3 sequence: CASSQEATIWSTEAFF. The DNA of the CDR3 is TGCGCCAGCAGCCAAGAGGCTACGATTTGGAGCACTGAAGCTTTCTTT. The chain combines TRBV4-3 with TRBJ1-1; D not resolved. Per germline, CDR1 LGHNA and CDR2 YSLEER. Trimming left V 0 bases short and J 4 bases short, with 15 bases between. The CDR3 has 16 amino acids.

CDR3 residues: CASSIPGVVGGYTF. The CDR3 coding sequence is TGCGCCAGCTCAATCCCAGGGGTCGTCGGTGGCTACACCTTC. J is TRBJ1-2 and V is TRBV5-1; a weak D match, TRBD1 (6 bases). The germline V gene has CDR1 SGHRS and CDR2 YFSETQ. CDR3 length: 14 residues. Trimming cost V 7 bases and J 7 bases, with 20 bases left between them.

V and J are TRBV7-2 and TRBJ2-5; tentative D call: TRBD1 (6 bases). Trimming left V 8 bases short and J 5 bases short, with 18 bases between. CDR3 length: 14 amino acids. Germline assignment: CDR1 SGHTA and CDR2 FQGNSA. CDR3 sequence (DNA): TGTGCCAGCTCTAGGACAGCCTCTGGGGAGACCCAGTACTTC. Translation gives CASSRTASGETQYF.

V usage is TRBV5-1 and J usage is TRBJ2-3, with D unresolved. This CDR3 is 14 amino acids long. CDR1 SGHRS and CDR2 YFSETQ come from the germline V gene. Trimming took off 1 base at V and 5 bases at J, with 11 bases between the two ends. The CDR3 DNA follows: TGCGCCAGCAGCTTGCTATATCCAGGAGATACGCAGTATTTT. As protein: CASSLLYPGDTQYF.

The chain has TRBV19 and TRBJ1-5; D unclear. The CDR3 is 12 amino acids. CDR1 LNHDA and CDR2 SQIVND come from the germline V gene (reference sequence). V lost 6 bases, J lost 5 bases, and 8 bases lay in between. In DNA, the CDR3 is TGTGCCAGTAGCATACCGTATCAGCCCCAGCATTTT. Protein: CASSIPYQPQHF.

The chain couples TRBV10-3 to TRBJ2-3; 10 bases line up with TRBD2. CDR3 length: 16 amino acids. Unmatched junction bases numbered 14, after V lost 10 bases and J lost 4 bases. Per germline, CDR1 ENHRY and CDR2 SYGVKD. CDR3 in DNA: TGTGCCACGACTTTAAGGACTAGCGGCTTCGCAGATACGCAGTATTTT. Protein: CATTLRTSGFADTQYF.

The chain has TRBV5-1 and TRBJ2-1, with TRBD2 matching 7 bases. From germline, CDR1 is SGHRS and CDR2 YFSETQ. V was clipped by 0 bases and J by 0 bases; unmatched bases: 6. This CDR3 spans 17 amino acids. The CDR3 loop is CASSLVPSGSSYNEQFF. The CDR3 nucleotides read TGCGCCAGCAGCTTGGTTCCTAGCGGAAGCTCCTACAATGAGCAGTTCTTC.

The chain combines TRBV6-1 with TRBJ2-7, with TRBD2 identical over 7 bases. Trimming at V came to 2 bases and at J to 7 bases, leaving 11 bases not matched to a gene. The CDR3 sequence is 15 residues long. Germline CDR1 is MNHNS and CDR2 is SASEGT. CDR3 sequence (DNA): TGTGCCAGCAGTGAAAGTGAGGGGACGGGAGGTGAGCAGTACTTC. Protein product: CASSESEGTGGEQYF.

J is TRBJ2-1 and V is TRBV9, with D possibly matching TRBD2 (6 bases). Trimming took 4 bases from V and 0 from J, leaving 11 bases between them. The germline CDR1 and CDR2 sequences are SGDLS and YYNGEE. There are 15 residues in the CDR3. CDR3 residues: CASSTSTSSYNEQFF. Written as DNA, the CDR3 is TGTGCCAGCAGCACTAGCACCAGCTCCTACAATGAGCAGTTCTTC.

The sample holds one count of this clone. The chain couples TRBV7-3 to TRBJ1-6; D is ambiguous. Trimming shortened V by 5 bases and J by 11 bases, and 19 bases separated the two germline ends. The germline V gene encodes CDR1 SGHTA and CDR2 FQGTGA. CDR3 length: 15 residues. CDR3 sequence (DNA): TGTGCCAGCAGCCCGTACGGACTAGGGAAGGCACCCCTCCACTTT. Amino acids: CASSPYGLGKAPLHF.

The gene calls are TRBV21-1 and TRBJ1-1; TRBD1 reflects the table's D call only, with no check against the DNA. TRBV21-1 is a pseudogene segment. The CDR3 is made up of 17 amino acids. The CDR3 bases are TGTGCCAGCAGCACTCGAATCCCACAGGGGGCTAACACTGAAGCTTTCTTT. It yields the protein CASSTRIPQGANTEAFF.

The CDR3 DNA is TGTGCCAGCAGCTTACAGACGAACACTGAAGCTTTCTTT. It is translated as CASSLQTNTEAFF. The rearrangement links TRBV5-6 to TRBJ1-1; D unclear. This CDR3 comprises 13 residues. CDR1 is SGHDT, CDR2 YYEEEE, per germline. Between the trimmed V and J ends, which lost 2 bases and 1 base, there was a span of 6 bases.

The rearrangement joins TRBV6-6 to TRBJ2-3, with a weak D call TRBD2 (5 bases). The germline V gene has CDR1 MNHNY and CDR2 SVGAGI (reference sequence). The V end lost 8 bases, the J end lost 0 bases, and 12 bases lay between the germline ends. CDR3 length: 14 amino acids. Written as DNA, the CDR3 is TGTGCCAGCGGACTCGTCACTAGCACAGATACGCAGTATTTT. Translation: CASGLVTSTDTQYF.

The chain joins TRBV4-2 to TRBJ2-7; D is ambiguous. This CDR3 is 13 amino acids long. Trimming left V 6 bases short and J 3 bases short, with 12 bases between. CDR1 is LGHNA, CDR2 YNFKEQ, per germline. CDR3 nucleotides: TGTGCCAGCAGTGTAACTACAAACTACGAGCAGTACTTC. As protein: CASSVTTNYEQYF.

DNA of the CDR3: TGCAGCGTTCAGAGGAGAACGAACACCGGGGAGCTGTTTTTT. It specifies CSVQRRTNTGELFF. The genes are TRBV29-1 and TRBJ2-2; D is ambiguous. CDR1 and CDR2 (germline): SQVTM, ANQGSEA. The CDR3 spans 14 residues. V lost 5 bases and J 0 bases, leaving 10 bases between the germline ends.

This clone has a single count. The chain links TRBV18 to TRBJ2-2; D might be TRBD1 (6 bases). V gave up 7 bases and J gave up 0 bases, with 30 bases separating them. There are 21 residues in the CDR3. CDR1 and CDR2 from the germline V gene are KGHSH and LQKENI. CDR3: CASWVSARNRAQTPNTGELFF. DNA for the CDR3: TGTGCCAGCTGGGTCTCCGCTCGGAACAGGGCCCAAACCCCGAACACCGGGGAGCTGTTTTTT. The full variable domain, completed using reference TRBV18 and TRBJ2-2, is NAGVMQNPRHLVRRRGQEARLRCSPMKGHSHVYWYRQLPEEGLKFMVYLQKENIIDESGMPKERFSAEFPKEGPSILRIQQVVRGDSAAYFCASWVSARNRAQTPNTGELFFGEGSRLTVL.

This chain uses TRBV6-4 with TRBJ2-1; TRBD2 aligns across 15 bases. Germline values: CDR1 MRHNA, CDR2 SNTAGT. The V gene end was trimmed by 0 bases and the J gene end by 7 bases; junction bases not matched to a gene: 1. The CDR3 has 16 amino acids. Here the CDR3 reads CASSDSGLAGGNEQFF. The CDR3 region has the DNA TGTGCCAGCAGTGACTCGGGACTAGCGGGAGGAAATGAGCAGTTCTTC.

CDR3 nucleotides: TGCAGTGCTAGTGGCCTGAGCTCCTACAATGAGCAGTTCTTC. The encoded protein is CSASGLSSYNEQFF. The J gene is TRBJ2-1, the V gene TRBV20-1; D is unresolved. In germline, CDR1 is DFQATT, CDR2 SNEGSKA (reference sequence). V was shortened by 3 bases and J by 0 bases, with 9 bases between the two germline ends. The CDR3 totals 14 residues.

The rearrangement joins TRBV27 to TRBJ1-6; the match to TRBD1 covers 10 bases. The CDR3 length is 20 residues. CDR1 MNHEY and CDR2 SMNVEV come from the germline V gene (reference sequence). The ends lost 2 bases at V and 10 bases at J; junction bases unmatched: 20. This chain's CDR3 is CASSLPNGPRLGDRGSPLHF. CDR3 in DNA: TGTGCCAGCAGTTTACCCAACGGTCCCCGGTTGGGGGACAGGGGCTCACCCCTCCACTTT.

The J gene is TRBJ2-1, the V gene TRBV7-9, with D possibly matching TRBD2 (6 bases). The CDR3 totals 14 residues. V was clipped by 5 bases and J by 5 bases, with 13 bases between them. In germline, CDR1 is SEHNR, CDR2 FQNEAQ (reference sequence). DNA of the CDR3: TGTGCCAGCAGCCCCCCGGCGGGGAACAATGAGCAGTTCTTC. Its translation: CASSPPAGNNEQFF.

A word on this clone: The junction shows a germline mismatch at one end, possibly a read error. CDR3: CASSSYSGTGGLIVETQYF. CDR3 coding DNA: TGTGCTAGCAGCTCCTACTCCGGGACAGGGGGATTGATAGTGGAGACCCAGTACTTC. This chain uses TRBV7-7 with TRBJ2-5; 11 bases align to TRBD1. Per germline, CDR1 SSHAT and CDR2 FNYEAQ (reference sequence). The CDR3 consists of 19 residues.

This clone was counted only a few times. CDR3 DNA: TGTGCCAGCAGCTCCCTAGCGGGAGGGGCCGGGGAGCTGTTTTTT. It codes for CASSSLAGGAGELFF. This chain uses TRBV7-2 with TRBJ2-2; 12 nucleotides line up with TRBD2. After removal of 4 bases from V and 6 bases from J, the junction contained 3 bases not matched to a gene. Germline assignment: CDR1 SGHTA and CDR2 FQGNSA. This CDR3 is 15 amino acids long.

The V and J genes are TRBV27 and TRBJ2-1, with TRBD2 matching over 8 bases. The V and J ends lost 2 bases and 0 bases, in that order; junction bases with no gene match: 0. Germline V lookup: CDR1 MNHEY, CDR2 SMNVEV (reference sequence). CDR3 size: 15 residues. CDR3 in amino acids: CASSLLAGSYNEQFF. As DNA, the CDR3 is TGTGCCAGCAGTTTACTAGCGGGCTCCTACAATGAGCAGTTCTTC.

J is TRBJ2-7 and V is TRBV13; 8 bases agree with TRBD2. Germline assignment: CDR1 PRHDT and CDR2 FYEKMQ (reference sequence). V gave up 2 bases and J gave up 4 bases; unmatched junction bases: 4. This CDR3 has 14 amino acids. CDR3 DNA sequence: TGTGCCAGCAGCTTAACACTAGCGGATTACGAGCAGTACTTC. As protein: CASSLTLADYEQYF.

This sequence joins TRBV30 and TRBJ1-1; no reliable D call. Looked up from germline, CDR1 is GTSNPN and CDR2 is SVGIG (reference sequence). The V end lost 0 bases, the J end lost 5 bases, and 16 bases lay between the germline ends. The CDR3 covers 15 residues. CDR3: CAWSVGVSLGTEAFF. CDR3 bases: TGTGCCTGGAGTGTCGGGGTATCCCTGGGGACTGAAGCTTTCTTT.